The entry below describes one T cell receptor beta chain. The data were obtained in a study of cytomegalovirus exposure and HLA in healthy donors. Study summary: A preliminary data release comprised roughly 80 million unique TCRs obtained from HLA-typed donors.

The PCR used 60 Vbeta and 13 Jbeta primers. Here immunoSEQ multiplex PCR was the method, and the copy in TCRdb shows in-frame clones only, minus some. The table lists roughly 200,000 clones, less than 80% of them singletons, with approximately 4% in the top ten. The length of the CDR3 is 12 residues. Germline CDR1 reads SGHVS; CDR2 reads FNYEAQ. V shed 5 bases and J shed 10 bases, with 12 bases lying between them. Sequenced material: PBMCs. The clonotype comes from a woman in her twenties or thirties in good health and CMV-seropositive. This chain joins TRBV7-6 and TRBJ2-1; the D gene is possibly TRBD1 (6 bases). The CDR3 is CASSPTGREQFF. As DNA, the CDR3 is TGTGCCAGCAGCCCAACAGGGCGCGAGCAGTTCTTC.